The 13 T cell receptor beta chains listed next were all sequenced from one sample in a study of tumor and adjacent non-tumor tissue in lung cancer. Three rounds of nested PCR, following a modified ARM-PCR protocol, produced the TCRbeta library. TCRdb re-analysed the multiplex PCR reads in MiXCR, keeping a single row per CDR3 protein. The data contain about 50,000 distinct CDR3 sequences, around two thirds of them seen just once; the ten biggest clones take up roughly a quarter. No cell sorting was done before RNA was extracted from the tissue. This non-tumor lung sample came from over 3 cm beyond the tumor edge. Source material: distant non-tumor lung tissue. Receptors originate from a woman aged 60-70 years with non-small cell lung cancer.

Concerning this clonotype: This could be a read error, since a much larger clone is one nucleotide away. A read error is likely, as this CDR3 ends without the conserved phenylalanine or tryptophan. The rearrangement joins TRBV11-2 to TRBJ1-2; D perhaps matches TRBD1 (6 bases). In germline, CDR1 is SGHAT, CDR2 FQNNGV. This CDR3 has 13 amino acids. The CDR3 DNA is TGTGCCAGCAGCCTAGAGGTGGGGGCTAGCTACACCCTC. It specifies CASSLEVGASYTL.

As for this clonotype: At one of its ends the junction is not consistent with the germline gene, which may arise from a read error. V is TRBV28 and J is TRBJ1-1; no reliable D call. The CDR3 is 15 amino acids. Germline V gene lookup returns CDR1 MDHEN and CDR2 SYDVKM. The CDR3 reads CASSLLHPSYTVAFF. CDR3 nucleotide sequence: TGTGCCAGCAGTTTATTGCATCCTAGCTACACTGTAGCTTTCTTT.

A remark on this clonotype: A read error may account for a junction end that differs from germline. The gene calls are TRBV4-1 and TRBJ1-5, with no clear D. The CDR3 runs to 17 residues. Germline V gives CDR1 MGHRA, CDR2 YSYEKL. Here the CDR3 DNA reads TGCGCCAGAAGCCAAGGACCAGGTATTATAGGGAATCAACCCCAGCATTTT. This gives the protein CARSQGPGIIGNQPQHF.

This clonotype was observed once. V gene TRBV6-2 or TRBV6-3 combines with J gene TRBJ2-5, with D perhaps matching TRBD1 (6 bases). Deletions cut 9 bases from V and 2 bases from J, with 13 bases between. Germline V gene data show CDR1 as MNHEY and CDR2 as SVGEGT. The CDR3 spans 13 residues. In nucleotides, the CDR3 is TGTGCCAGTGGTTTCACAGGGCAAGAGACCCAGTACTTC. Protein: CASGFTGQETQYF.

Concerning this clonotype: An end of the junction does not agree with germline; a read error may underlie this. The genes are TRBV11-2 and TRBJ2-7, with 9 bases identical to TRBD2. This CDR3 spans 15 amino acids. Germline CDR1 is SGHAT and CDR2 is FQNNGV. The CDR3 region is CASSLDPSGRTKQYF. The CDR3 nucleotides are TGTGCCAGCAGTTTAGATCCGAGCGGGAGGACCAAGCAATACTTC.

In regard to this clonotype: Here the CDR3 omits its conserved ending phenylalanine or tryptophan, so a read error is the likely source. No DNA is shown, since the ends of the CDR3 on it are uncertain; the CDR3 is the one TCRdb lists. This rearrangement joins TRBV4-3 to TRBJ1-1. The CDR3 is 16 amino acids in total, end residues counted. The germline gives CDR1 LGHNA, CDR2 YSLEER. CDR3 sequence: CASSQGAAGEDTETFL.

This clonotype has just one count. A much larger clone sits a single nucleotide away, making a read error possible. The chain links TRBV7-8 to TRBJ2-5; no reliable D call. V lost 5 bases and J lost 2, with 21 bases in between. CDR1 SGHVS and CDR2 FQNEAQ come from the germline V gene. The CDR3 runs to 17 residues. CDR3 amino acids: CASSPRGVGLRQETQYF. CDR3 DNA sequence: TGTGCCAGCAGCCCCCGAGGCGTCGGCCTAAGGCAAGAGACCCAGTACTTC.

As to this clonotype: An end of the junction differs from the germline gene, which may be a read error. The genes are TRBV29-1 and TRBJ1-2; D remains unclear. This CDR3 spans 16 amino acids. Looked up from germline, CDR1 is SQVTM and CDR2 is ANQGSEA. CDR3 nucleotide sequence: TGCAGCGTTGAGCTACTTGCCCGACGGGATAACTATGGTTACACCTTC. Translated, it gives CSVELLARRDNYGYTF.

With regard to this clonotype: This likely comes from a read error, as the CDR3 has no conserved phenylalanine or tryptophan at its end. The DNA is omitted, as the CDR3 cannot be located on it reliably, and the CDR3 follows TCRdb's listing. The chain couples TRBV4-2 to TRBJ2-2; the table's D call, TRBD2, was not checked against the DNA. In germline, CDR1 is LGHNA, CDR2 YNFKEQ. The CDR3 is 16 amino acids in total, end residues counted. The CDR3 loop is CASSQGAGGNTGELLS.

The CDR3 coding sequence is TGTGCCAGCAGCTTAGCCAGCAAGATTGAAGCTTTCTTT. This encodes CASSLASKIEAFF. The chain combines TRBV11-2 with TRBJ1-1; no definite D call. CDR3 size: 13 residues. V was trimmed by 1 base and J by 7 bases, leaving 10 bases between them. Germline V gene sequence: CDR1 SGHAT, CDR2 FQNNGV.

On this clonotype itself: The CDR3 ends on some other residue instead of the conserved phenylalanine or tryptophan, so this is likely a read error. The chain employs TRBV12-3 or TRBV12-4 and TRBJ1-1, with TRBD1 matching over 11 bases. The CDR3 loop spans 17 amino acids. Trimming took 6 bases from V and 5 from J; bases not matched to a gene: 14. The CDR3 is CASSFPDLDRGRTEAFS. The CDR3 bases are TGTGCCAGCAGCTTTCCTGACTTGGACAGGGGGCGAACTGAAGCTTTCTCT.

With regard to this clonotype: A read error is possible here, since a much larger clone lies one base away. The CDR3 loop is CCAEGLAGPTDTQYF. The CDR3, as DNA: TGCTGTGCCGAAGGGCTAGCGGGGCCCACAGATACGCAGTATTTT. V usage is TRBV20-1 and J usage is TRBJ2-3, with 9 positions matching TRBD2. This CDR3 has 15 amino acids. From germline, CDR1 is DFQATT and CDR2 SNEGSKA (reference sequence).

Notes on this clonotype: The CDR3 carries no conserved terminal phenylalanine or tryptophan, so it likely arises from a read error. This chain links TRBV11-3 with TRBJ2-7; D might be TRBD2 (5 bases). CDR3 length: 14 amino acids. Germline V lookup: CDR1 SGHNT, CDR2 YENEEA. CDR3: CASILDTGTYEQYL. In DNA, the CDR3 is TGTGCTAGCATCTTAGATACGGGAACCTACGAGCAGTACCTC.